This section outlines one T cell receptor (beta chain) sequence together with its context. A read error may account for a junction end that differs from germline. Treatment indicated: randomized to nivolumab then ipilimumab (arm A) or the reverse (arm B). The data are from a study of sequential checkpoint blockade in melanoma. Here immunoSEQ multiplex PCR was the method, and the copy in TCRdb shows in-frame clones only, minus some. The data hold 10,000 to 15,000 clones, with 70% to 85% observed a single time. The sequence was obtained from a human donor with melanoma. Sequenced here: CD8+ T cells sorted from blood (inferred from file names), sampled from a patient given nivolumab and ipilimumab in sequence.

The CDR3 sequence is CASRFLRDSTEAFF. The DNA of the CDR3 is TGTGCCAGCCGTTTCTTGAGGGACAGCACTGAAGCTTTCTTT. The rearrangement links TRBV27 to TRBJ1-1; 7 bases are a match to TRBD1. Germline lookup yields CDR1 MNHEY and CDR2 SMNVEV (reference sequence). The CDR3 sequence is 14 residues long.